The TCR beta chain described here comes from a study of CD8 T cells in ankylosing spondylitis. This clonotype was seen more than once but under ten times. Its antigen is unknown. TCRdb re-called the 5' RACE reads with MiXCR, one entry per CDR3 protein. The profile covers tens of thousands of distinct CDR3 sequences, with roughly 30% appearing a single time and around 59% taken by the ten largest. Per germline, CDR1 SGDLS and CDR2 YYNGEE. The CDR3 spans 13 residues. The V end lost 3 bases, the J end lost 6 bases, and 7 bases lay between the germline ends. Study outcomes and limitations: Peripheral blood samples showed relatively rare disease-linked clones, and these clones were CD8+. Ankylosing spondylitis blood appeared to be characterized by a TCR beta motif of several highly homologous variants.

The V call is TRBV9, the J call TRBJ1-6; a weak D match, TRBD1 (6 bases). The source is a male donor with ankylosing spondylitis or in good health (not recorded which). Sequenced sample: blood, either unsorted or a sorted T cell fraction (not recorded which). The CDR3 region is CASSGQANSPLHF. CDR3 coding DNA: TGTGCCAGCAGCGGACAGGCTAATTCACCCCTCCACTTT.